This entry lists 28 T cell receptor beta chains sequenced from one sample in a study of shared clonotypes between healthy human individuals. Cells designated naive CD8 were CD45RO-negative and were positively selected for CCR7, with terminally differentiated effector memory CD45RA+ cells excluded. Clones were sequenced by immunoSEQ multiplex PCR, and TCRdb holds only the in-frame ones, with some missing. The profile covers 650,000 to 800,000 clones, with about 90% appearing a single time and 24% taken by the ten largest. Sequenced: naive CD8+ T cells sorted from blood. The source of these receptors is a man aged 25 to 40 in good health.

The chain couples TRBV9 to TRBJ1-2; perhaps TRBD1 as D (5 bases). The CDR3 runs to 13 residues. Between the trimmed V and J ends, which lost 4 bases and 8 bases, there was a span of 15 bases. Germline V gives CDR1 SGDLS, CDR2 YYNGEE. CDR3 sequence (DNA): TGTGCCAGCAGCTCGCCCCGGGAGGGGGGCTACACCTTC. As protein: CASSSPREGGYTF.

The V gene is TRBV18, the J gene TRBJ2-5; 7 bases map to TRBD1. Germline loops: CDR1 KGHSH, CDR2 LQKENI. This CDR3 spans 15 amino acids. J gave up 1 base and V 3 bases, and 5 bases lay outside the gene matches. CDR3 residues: CASSPGQAFQETQYF. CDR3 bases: TGTGCCAGCTCACCCGGACAGGCCTTCCAAGAGACCCAGTACTTC.

CDR3 DNA sequence: TGCGCCAGCAGTGAGTCGACGGGTAGGGATGAGTTCTTC. Protein product: CASSESTGRDEFF. J is TRBJ2-1 and V is TRBV10-1; D is undetermined. CDR3 length: 13 amino acids. V lost 0 bases and J 14 bases, leaving 14 bases between the germline ends. Per germline, CDR1 WNHNN and CDR2 SYGVQD (reference sequence).

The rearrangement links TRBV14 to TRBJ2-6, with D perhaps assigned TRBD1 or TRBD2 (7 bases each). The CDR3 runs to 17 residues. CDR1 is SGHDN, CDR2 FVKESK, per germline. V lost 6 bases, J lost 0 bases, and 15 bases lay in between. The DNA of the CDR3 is TGTGCCAGCAGAGACAGGGAGGGAGTCTCTGGGGCCAACGTCCTGACTTTC. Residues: CASRDREGVSGANVLTF.

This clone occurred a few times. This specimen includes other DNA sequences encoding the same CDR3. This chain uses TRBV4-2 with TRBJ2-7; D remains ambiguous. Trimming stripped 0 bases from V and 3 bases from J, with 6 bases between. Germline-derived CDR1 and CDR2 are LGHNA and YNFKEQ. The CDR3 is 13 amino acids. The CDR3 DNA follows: TGTGCCAGCAGCCAAGAGAGAGGCTACGAGCAGTACTTC. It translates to CASSQERGYEQYF.

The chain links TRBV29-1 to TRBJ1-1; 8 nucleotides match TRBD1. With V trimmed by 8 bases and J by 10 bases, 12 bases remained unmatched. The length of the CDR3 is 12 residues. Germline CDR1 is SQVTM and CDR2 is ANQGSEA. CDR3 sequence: CSIIQDRESAFF. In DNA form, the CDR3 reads TGCAGCATTATACAGGACAGGGAGTCAGCTTTCTTT.

Written as DNA, the CDR3 is TGCGCCAGCAGCTTGGGGAAGCAAGAGACCCAGTACTTC. Protein product: CASSLGKQETQYF. The chain links TRBV5-1 to TRBJ2-5, with D unresolved. From germline, CDR1 is SGHRS and CDR2 YFSETQ. The CDR3 contains 13 residues. Trimming stripped 0 bases from V and 2 bases from J, with 5 bases between. Looking up the rest from reference TRBV5-1 and TRBJ2-5 gives the full variable domain: KAGVTQTPRYLIKTRGQQVTLSCSPISGHRSVSWYQQTPGQGLQFLFEYFSETQRNKGNFPGRFSGRQFSNSRSEMNVSTLELGDSALYLCASSLGKQETQYFGPGTRLLVL.

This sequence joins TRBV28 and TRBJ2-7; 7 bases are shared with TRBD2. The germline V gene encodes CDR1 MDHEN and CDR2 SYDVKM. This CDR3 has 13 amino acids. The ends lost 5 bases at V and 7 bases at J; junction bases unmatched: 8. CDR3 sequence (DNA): TGTGCCAGCAGTCAGGGTAGCGGGTTAGAGCAGTACTTC. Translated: CASSQGSGLEQYF.

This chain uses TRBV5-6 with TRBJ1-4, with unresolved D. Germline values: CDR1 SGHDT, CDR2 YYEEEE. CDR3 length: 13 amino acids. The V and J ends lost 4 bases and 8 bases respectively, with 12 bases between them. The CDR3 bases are TGTGCCAGCAGCGGCAACATCGCGGAAAAACTGTTTTTT. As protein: CASSGNIAEKLFF.

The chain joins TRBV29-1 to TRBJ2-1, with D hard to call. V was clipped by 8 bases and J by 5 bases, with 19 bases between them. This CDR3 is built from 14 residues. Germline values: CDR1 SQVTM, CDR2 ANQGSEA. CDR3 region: CSFGGYEVDNEQFF. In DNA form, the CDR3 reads TGCAGCTTTGGTGGGTACGAGGTGGACAATGAGCAGTTCTTC.

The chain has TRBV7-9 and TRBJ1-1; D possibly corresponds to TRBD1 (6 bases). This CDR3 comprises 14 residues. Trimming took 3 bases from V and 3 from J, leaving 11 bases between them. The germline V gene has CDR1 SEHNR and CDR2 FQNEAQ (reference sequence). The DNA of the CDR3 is TGTGCCAGCAGCTTTGGAGGGGGATACACTGAAGCTTTCTTT. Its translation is CASSFGGGYTEAFF.

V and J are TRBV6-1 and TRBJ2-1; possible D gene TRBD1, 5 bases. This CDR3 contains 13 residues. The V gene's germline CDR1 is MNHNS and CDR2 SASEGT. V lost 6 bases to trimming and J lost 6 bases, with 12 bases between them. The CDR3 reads CASSSHRGNEQFF. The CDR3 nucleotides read TGTGCCAGCAGCTCCCATAGGGGCAATGAGCAGTTCTTC.

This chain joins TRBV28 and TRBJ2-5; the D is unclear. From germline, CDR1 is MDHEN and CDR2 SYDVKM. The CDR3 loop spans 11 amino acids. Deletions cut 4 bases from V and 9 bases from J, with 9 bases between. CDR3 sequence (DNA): TGTGCCAGCAGTTACAGCGCTCCCCAGTACTTC. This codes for CASSYSAPQYF.

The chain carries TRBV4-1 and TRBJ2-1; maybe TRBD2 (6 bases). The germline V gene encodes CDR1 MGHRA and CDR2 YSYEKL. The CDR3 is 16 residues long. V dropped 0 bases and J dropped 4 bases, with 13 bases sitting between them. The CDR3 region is CASSQDSLARYNEQFF. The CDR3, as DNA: TGCGCCAGCAGCCAAGATTCTCTAGCGAGATACAATGAGCAGTTCTTC.

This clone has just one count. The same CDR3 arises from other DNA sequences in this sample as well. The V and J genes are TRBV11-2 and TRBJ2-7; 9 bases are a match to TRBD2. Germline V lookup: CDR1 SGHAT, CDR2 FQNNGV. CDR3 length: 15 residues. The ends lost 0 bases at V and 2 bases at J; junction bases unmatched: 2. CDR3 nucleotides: TGTGCCAGCAGCTTAGAGGCGGGAGGGACCTACGAGCAGTACTTC. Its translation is CASSLEAGGTYEQYF.

In DNA form, the CDR3 reads TGCGCCAGCGGCACCGGGACAGGAGGCCACGATACGCAGTATTTT. Its protein is CASGTGTGGHDTQYF. The J gene is TRBJ2-3, the V gene TRBV5-1, with 8 positions matching TRBD1. The CDR3 is 15 amino acids. J gave up 6 bases and V 7 bases, and 13 bases lay outside the gene matches. Germline CDR1 is SGHRS and CDR2 is YFSETQ.

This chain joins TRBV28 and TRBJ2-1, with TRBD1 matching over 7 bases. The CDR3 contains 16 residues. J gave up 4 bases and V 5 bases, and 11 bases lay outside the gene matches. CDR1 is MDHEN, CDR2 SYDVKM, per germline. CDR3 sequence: CASSPHGTDPYNEQFF. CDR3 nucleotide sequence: TGTGCCAGCAGTCCACACGGGACAGATCCTTACAATGAGCAGTTCTTC.

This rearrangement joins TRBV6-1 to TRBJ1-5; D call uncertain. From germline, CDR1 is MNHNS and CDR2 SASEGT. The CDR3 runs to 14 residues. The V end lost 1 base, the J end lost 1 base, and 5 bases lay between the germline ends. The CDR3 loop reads CASSEGDSNQPQHF. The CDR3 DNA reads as TGTGCCAGCAGTGAAGGTGACAGCAATCAGCCCCAGCATTTT.

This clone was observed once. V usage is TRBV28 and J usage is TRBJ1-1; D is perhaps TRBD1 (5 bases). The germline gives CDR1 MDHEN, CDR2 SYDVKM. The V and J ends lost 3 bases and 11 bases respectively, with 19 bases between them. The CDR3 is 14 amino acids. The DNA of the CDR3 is TGTGCCAGCAGTTTTAGGGTAGTAGGACATTTGGCTTTCTTT. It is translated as CASSFRVVGHLAFF. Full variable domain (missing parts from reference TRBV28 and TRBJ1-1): DVKVTQSSRYLVKRTGEKVFLECVQDMDHENMFWYRQDPGLGLRLIYFSYDVKMKEKGDIPEGYSVSREKKERFSLILESASTNQTSMYLCASSFRVVGHLAFFGQGTRLTVV.

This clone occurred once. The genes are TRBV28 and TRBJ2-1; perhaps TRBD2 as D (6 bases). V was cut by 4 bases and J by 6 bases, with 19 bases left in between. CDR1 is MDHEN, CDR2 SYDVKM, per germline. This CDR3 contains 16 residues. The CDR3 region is CASSSPTGTPVNEQFF. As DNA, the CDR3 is TGTGCCAGCAGTTCACCGACCGGGACTCCTGTCAATGAGCAGTTCTTC.

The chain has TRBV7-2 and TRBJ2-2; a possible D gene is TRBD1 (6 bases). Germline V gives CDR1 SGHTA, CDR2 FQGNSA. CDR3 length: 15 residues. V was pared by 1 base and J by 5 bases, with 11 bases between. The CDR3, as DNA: TGTGCCAGCAGCTTAGGCGGACAGAGGACCGGGGAGCTGTTTTTT. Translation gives CASSLGGQRTGELFF.

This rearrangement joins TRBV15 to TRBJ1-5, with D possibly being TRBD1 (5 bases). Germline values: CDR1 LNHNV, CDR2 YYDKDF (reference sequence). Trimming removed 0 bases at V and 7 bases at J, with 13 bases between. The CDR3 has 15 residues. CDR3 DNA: TGTGCCACCAGCAGAGATCGGGCAGGGCGCCAGCCCCAGCATTTT. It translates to CATSRDRAGRQPQHF.

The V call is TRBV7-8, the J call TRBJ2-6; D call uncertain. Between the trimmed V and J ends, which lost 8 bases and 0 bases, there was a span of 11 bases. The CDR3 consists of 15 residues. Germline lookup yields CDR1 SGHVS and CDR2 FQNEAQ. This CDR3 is CASGWIDSGANVLTF. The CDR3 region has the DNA TGTGCCAGCGGCTGGATTGACTCTGGGGCCAACGTCCTGACTTTC.

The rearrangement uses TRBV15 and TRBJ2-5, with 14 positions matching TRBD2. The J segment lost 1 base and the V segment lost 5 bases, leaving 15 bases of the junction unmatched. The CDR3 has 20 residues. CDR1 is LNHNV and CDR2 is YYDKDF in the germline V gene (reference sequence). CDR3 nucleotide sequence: TGTGCCACCAGCTCCACAAGGGGACTAGCGGGAGTCCCTGTCCAAGAGACCCAGTACTTC. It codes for CATSSTRGLAGVPVQETQYF. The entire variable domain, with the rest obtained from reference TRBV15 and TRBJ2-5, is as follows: DAMVIQNPRYQVTQFGKPVTLSCSQTLNHNVMYWYQQKSSQAPKLLFHYYDKDFNNEADTPDNFQSRRPNTSFCFLDIRSPGLGDTAMYLCATSSTRGLAGVPVQETQYFGPGTRLLVL.

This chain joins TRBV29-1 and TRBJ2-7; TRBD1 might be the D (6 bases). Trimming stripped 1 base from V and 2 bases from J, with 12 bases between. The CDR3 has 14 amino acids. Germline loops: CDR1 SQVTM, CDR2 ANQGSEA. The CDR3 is CSVEGDRGTYEQYF. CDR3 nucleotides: TGCAGCGTTGAAGGGGATAGGGGGACCTACGAGCAGTACTTC.

In DNA, the CDR3 is TGCGCCAGCAGCTTGGGAACAGGGGGCAACGCCAATCAGCCCCAGCATTTT. This translates into CASSLGTGGNANQPQHF. The rearrangement joins TRBV5-1 to TRBJ1-5, with 9 bases identical to TRBD1. V shed 0 bases, J shed 3 bases, and the junction held 7 bases outside the gene matches. CDR1 and CDR2 (germline): SGHRS, YFSETQ. The CDR3 extends over 17 amino acids. The variable domain in full, with the rest retrieved from reference TRBV5-1 and TRBJ1-5, is KAGVTQTPRYLIKTRGQQVTLSCSPISGHRSVSWYQQTPGQGLQFLFEYFSETQRNKGNFPGRFSGRQFSNSRSEMNVSTLELGDSALYLCASSLGTGGNANQPQHFGDGTRLSIL.

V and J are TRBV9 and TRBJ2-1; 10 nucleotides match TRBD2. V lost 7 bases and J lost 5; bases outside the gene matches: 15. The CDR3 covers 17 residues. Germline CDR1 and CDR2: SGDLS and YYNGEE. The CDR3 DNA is TGTGCCAGCTCCCGGAGCGGGAGGGCCAATCTCGACAATGAGCAGTTCTTC. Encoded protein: CASSRSGRANLDNEQFF. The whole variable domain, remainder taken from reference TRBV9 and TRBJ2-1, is DSGVTQTPKHLITATGQRVTLRCSPRSGDLSVYWYQQSLDQGLQFLIQYYNGEERAKGNILERFSAQQFPDLHSELNLSSLELGDSALYFCASSRSGRANLDNEQFFGPGTRLTVL.

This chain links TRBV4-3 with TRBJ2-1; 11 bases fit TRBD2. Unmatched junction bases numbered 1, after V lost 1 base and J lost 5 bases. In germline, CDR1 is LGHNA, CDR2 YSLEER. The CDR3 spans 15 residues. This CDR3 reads CASSQGLAGHNEQFF. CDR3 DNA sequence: TGCGCCAGCAGCCAAGGACTAGCGGGACACAATGAGCAGTTCTTC.